This T cell receptor (beta chain) derives from a study of vaccination effects on CD4 cells after COVID-19. At the end of about 10 days of culture, CD4+ T cells were isolated. Libraries were prepared by immunoSEQ multiplex PCR; TCRdb keeps only in-frame clonotypes and omits some of them. The sample lists almost 40,000 clones, 82% occurring once. Regarding this clone: Its antigen is not known.

J lost 2 bases, V lost 4 bases, and 4 bases had no gene match. Germline V lookup: CDR1 SQVTM, CDR2 ANQGSEA. This CDR3 region has 13 residues. This clonotype was obtained from a human donor who received a COVID-19 vaccine. The chain uses TRBV29-1 and TRBJ2-5; 7 bases are shared with TRBD1. Specimen: CD4+ T cells from PBMCs cultured without peptide, collected before COVID-19 vaccination. CDR3 protein: CSVVWDSQETQYF. The CDR3 nucleotides read TGCAGCGTTGTCTGGGACAGTCAAGAGACCCAGTACTTC.